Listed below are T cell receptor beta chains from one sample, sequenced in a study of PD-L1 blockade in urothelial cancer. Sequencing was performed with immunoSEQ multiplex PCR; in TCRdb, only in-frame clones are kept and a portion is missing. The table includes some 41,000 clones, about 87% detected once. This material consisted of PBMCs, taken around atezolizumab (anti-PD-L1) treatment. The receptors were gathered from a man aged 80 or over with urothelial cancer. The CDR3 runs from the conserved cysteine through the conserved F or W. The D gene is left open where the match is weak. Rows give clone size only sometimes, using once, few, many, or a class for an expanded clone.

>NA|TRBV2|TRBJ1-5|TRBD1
TGTGCCAGCAGTGTCGGGACAGGGGGCAATCAGCCCCAGCATTTT
CASSVGTGGNQPQHF
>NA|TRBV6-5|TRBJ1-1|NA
TGTGCCAGCAGTTACTCGACACAGTCGAACACTGAAGCTTTCTTT
CASSYSTQSNTEAFF
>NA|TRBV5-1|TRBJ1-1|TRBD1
TGCGCCAGCAGCTTGGCGGGGACAGGGGTGGGTGAAGCTTTCTTT
CASSLAGTGVGEAFF
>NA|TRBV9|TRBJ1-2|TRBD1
TGTGCCAGCAGCGCTAACGAATTCAGGGGGAGGAGCTATGGCTACACCTTC
CASSANEFRGRSYGYTF
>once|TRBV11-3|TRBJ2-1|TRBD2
TGTGCCAGCAGCTTGGGGAGGGGTAGCTCCTACAATGAGCAGTTCTTC
CASSLGRGSSYNEQFF
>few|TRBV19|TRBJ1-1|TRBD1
TGTGCCAGTAGCCAGGGGGCCCGGACTGAAGCTTTCTTT
CASSQGARTEAFF
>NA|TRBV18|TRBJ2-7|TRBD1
TGTGCCAGCTCACTCGACAGGGTCTCCTACGAGCAGTACTTC
CASSLDRVSYEQYF
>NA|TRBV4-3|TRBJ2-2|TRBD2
TGCGCCAGCAGCCAAGAAGCGGGAGTTAACACCGGGGAGCTGTTTTTT
CASSQEAGVNTGELFF
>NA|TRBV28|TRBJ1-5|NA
TGTGCCAGCAGAGCCCAGGGTAGCCGCCATCAGCCCCAGCATTTT
CASRAQGSRHQPQHF
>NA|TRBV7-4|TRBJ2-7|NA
TGTGCCAGCAGCTTTCCCAGGGGAGATTGTAGCGAGCAGTACTTC
CASSFPRGDCSEQYF
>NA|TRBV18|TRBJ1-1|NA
TGTGCCAGCTCACCAAATCGGGGTGAGACTGAAGCTTTCTTT
CASSPNRGETEAFF
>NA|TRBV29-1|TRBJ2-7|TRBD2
TGCAGCGTTGACAGCGGGAACTACGAGCAGTACTTC
CSVDSGNYEQYF
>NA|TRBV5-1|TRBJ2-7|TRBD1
TGCGCCAGCAGCGGCGGGACAGGGCACTACGAGCAGTACTTC
CASSGGTGHYEQYF
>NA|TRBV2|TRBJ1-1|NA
TGTGCCAGCGGGAGGGGGGAAGGGAACACTGAAGCTTTCTTT
CASGRGEGNTEAFF
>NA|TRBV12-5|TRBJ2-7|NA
TGTGCTAGTGGTTTGGTACTACCGCGGACACCACAAATAACCTACGAGCAGTACTTC
CASGLVLPRTPQITYEQYF
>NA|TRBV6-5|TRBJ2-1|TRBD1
TGTGCCAGCAGTTACCACGACAGGGTGGGCGGTGAGCAGTTCTTC
CASSYHDRVGGEQFF
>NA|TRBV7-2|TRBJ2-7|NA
TGTGCCAGCAGCTCCCCCTGGCACTCCTACGAGCAGTACTTC
CASSSPWHSYEQYF